The entry that follows covers one TCR beta chain sequence. What it recognizes is unknown. The entry originates in a study of shared clonotypes between healthy human individuals. Findings and limits, study-wide: Naive subsets, compared against memory subsets, generally had larger estimated richness values.

Germline CDR1 SGHKS, CDR2 YYEKEE (reference sequence). J was trimmed by 4 bases and V by 6 bases; bases with no gene match: 10. The length of the CDR3 is 15 residues. The test was conducted at deep level. Measured with immunoSEQ multiplex PCR; TCRdb has only the in-frame clones, and not every one. This sample yields some 500,000 clones, of which roughly 95% are seen a single time; nearly 0.065% belongs to the top ten. A CD45RA+ naive subset and a CD45RA-negative memory subset were split from CD4+ cells. V is TRBV5-5 and J is TRBJ2-7, with TRBD1 matching 10 bases. The TCR originated in a woman aged 30 to 39 in good health. The sample was naive CD4+ T cells sorted from blood. Subset described: CD45RA+ positively selected. The CDR3 bases are TGTGCCAGCACCACACTGGACAGGGGGATTTACGAGCAGTACTTC. As protein: CASTTLDRGIYEQYF.